This TCR beta chain was profiled in a study of beta chain features in type 1 diabetes. Findings and limits, study-wide: Within each of all four CD4+ subsets, Type 1 diabetes patients had TCRB CDR3s that were moderately but significantly shorter. High-TCR-expressing cells could be over-represented by cDNA sequencing.

V dropped 4 bases and J dropped 5 bases, with 30 bases sitting between them. This CDR3 has 18 amino acids. The germline gives CDR1 SQVTM, CDR2 ANQGSEA. cDNA synthesis used the whole RNA isolate, giving expressed TCRB sequences. TCRdb keeps only in-frame clones here, not all; method: immunoSEQ multiplex PCR. Of 200,000 to 250,000 clones listed, approximately 10% were seen once; the top ten hold about 1.2%. This clone came up a few times. Its antigen is not known. The chain employs TRBV29-1 and TRBJ2-7, with D possibly being TRBD1 (6 bases). Sequences were obtained from central memory CD4+ T cells from blood. This TCR derives from a young man in good health. The CDR3 protein is CSVVPPRPGDIGVHEQYF. CDR3 bases: TGCAGCGTTGTCCCCCCCCGTCCCGGGGACATAGGTGTACACGAGCAGTACTTC.